This T cell receptor (beta chain) was recorded in a study of T cell responses to AZD1222 COVID-19 vaccine. General study findings and limits: Among spike-specific TCRs, nearly half reportedly target unmutated variant regions. Of the AZD1222 recipients, only five to seven were seropositive at baseline.

This CDR3 comprises 12 residues. Trimming cost V 1 base and J 8 bases, with 11 bases left between them. Germline V gene sequence: CDR1 GTSNPN, CDR2 SVGIG (reference sequence). This clone came up once. Its antigen is not known. The method was immunoSEQ multiplex PCR; TCRdb's version includes in-frame clones alone and lacks a portion of them. Here the sample spans some 160,000 clones, around 93% being singletons. This chain uses TRBV30 with TRBJ1-2; D is perhaps TRBD1 (5 bases). The sequence came from an adult in good health. The material was peripheral blood, obtained on day 0 of AZD1222 vaccination. Here the CDR3 DNA reads TGTGCCTGGAGTGGGGACGAGGGAGGCTACACCTTC. Protein product: CAWSGDEGGYTF.